This TCR beta chain was identified during a study of cytomegalovirus exposure and HLA in healthy donors. Study observations and caveats: Later work found most CMV-associated TCR beta chains apparently HLA-restricted. In a later analysis, across HLA loci, associated TCR counts were highest for DRB1, lowest for HLA-C. Later analysis demonstrated an association between a missense DCLRE1C variant and TCR beta V- and J-gene trimming.

This CDR3 contains 15 residues. The V gene end was trimmed by 4 bases and the J gene end by 4 bases; junction bases not matched to a gene: 7. The V gene's germline CDR1 is SGHTA and CDR2 FQGTGA. The table lists this clone with a few counts. Its antigen is as yet unknown. Primers for the PCR totalled 60 Vbeta and 13 Jbeta. The data were produced by immunoSEQ multiplex PCR, yet TCRdb's version contains in-frame clones alone and is incomplete. This table holds roughly 200,000 clones, more than 60% found once. This TCR derives from a woman aged 55-75 years in good health and CMV-seropositive. Sample: PBMCs. The chain joins TRBV7-3 to TRBJ2-3, with 8 bases lining up with TRBD1. In nucleotides, the CDR3 is TGTGCCAGCAGCTCGGGCGACAGGGGCTCAGATACGCAGTATTTT. It codes for CASSSGDRGSDTQYF.